This T cell receptor beta chain was captured in a study of cytomegalovirus exposure and HLA in healthy donors. Trimming cost V 0 bases and J 10 bases; bases outside gene matches: 11. The CDR3 extends over 16 amino acids. Germline V gene data show CDR1 as KGHSH and CDR2 as LQKENI. Primers for the PCR totalled 60 Vbeta and 13 Jbeta. Profiled with immunoSEQ multiplex PCR; TCRdb holds only in-frame clones, not every one. The profile shows roughly 300,000 clones, around 86% of them singletons. The TCR comes from a middle-aged man in good health and CMV-seropositive. V usage is TRBV18 and J usage is TRBJ2-1; TRBD2 matches at 8 bases. The sample was PBMCs. The chain's CDR3 is CASSPPIAGTTREQFF. CDR3 coding DNA: TGTGCCAGCTCACCACCTATAGCGGGGACGACCCGGGAGCAGTTCTTC.